This entry features one TCR beta chain sequence. Antigen specificity is unknown. Its ends do not fully match the called genes, so a read error is possible. This sample was taken from a study of blood T cells in healthy people across ages. Study results and caveats: Naive CD4+ cell counts and diversity both ran higher in long-lived than in aged donors. Estimated diversity across one million T cells was deemed an underestimate.

The CDR3 totals 15 residues. Looked up from germline, CDR1 is DFQATT and CDR2 is SNEGSKA (reference sequence). The use of a sample-barcoded 5' primer and a J-beta primer mix characterized a second PCR of roughly 6 to 11 cycles. A single record per CDR3 protein comes from TCRdb applying MiXCR to the 5' RACE reads. The sample holds more than 600,000 distinct CDR3 sequences, 25% seen once. The individuals who served as donors were healthy Caucasians living in Russia, aged roughly 6 to 100. This same sample was also taken into another study, of T cells of mothers and their children.

Sample: blood. The chain couples TRBV20-1 to TRBJ2-5; TRBD2 aligns across 9 bases. The DNA matches TRBJ2-1 better at its end, which makes the J call doubtful. This receptor was taken from a boy aged 5 to 17 in good health. CDR3 protein: CSARDSGGSHNEQFF. CDR3 coding DNA: TGCAGTGCTAGAGATAGCGGGGGCTCCCACAATGAGCAGTTCTTC.